This TCR beta chain emerged from a study of early T cells in non-severe SARS-CoV-2 infection. About the study: RNA in bulk from unsorted whole blood was sequenced, and chains were unpaired. Study-level points and caveats: Matching with VDJdb favored anti-spike CD8 responses (missing private and CD4 specificities).

This clonotype was observed at least ten times. The antigen remains unidentified. Tagging with unique molecular identifiers was applied to individual cDNA molecules. TCRdb fed the 5' RACE reads into MiXCR, producing one record per CDR3 protein. The sample yields roughly 30,000 distinct CDR3 sequences, 6% seen once. This CDR3 has 18 residues. Deletions cut 0 bases from V and 5 bases from J, with 17 bases between. Per germline, CDR1 SGHTA and CDR2 FQGNSA. Material: whole blood, obtained at baseline. The chain carries TRBV7-2 and TRBJ1-6; D is perhaps TRBD1 (5 bases). This sequence was found in an adult who was a healthcare worker with PCR-confirmed SARS-CoV-2 infection or an uninfected control (not recorded which). CDR3 in DNA: TGTGCCAGCAGCTTAGCGGGTTGGGGTGCAGGGAATAATTCACCCCTCCACTTT. This encodes CASSLAGWGAGNNSPLHF.